Below, 10 T cell receptor beta chains from the same sample are listed, as sequenced in a study of cytomegalovirus exposure and HLA in healthy donors. PCR amplification relied on 60 Vbeta primers (plus 13 Jbeta primers). Using immunoSEQ multiplex PCR, the repertoire was profiled, and TCRdb retains in-frame clones only, with some absent. There are some 150,000 clones in the sample; around 78% occur only once, and about 2.1% lies in the top ten. What was sequenced was PBMCs. The source of these receptors is a woman in her thirties in good health and CMV-seropositive.

This clone was seen a few times. V and J are TRBV7-9 and TRBJ2-7; a weak D match, TRBD1 (6 bases). The germline V and J ends were trimmed by 8 bases and 0 bases, with 17 bases remaining between them. Germline CDR1 SEHNR, CDR2 FQNEAQ (reference sequence). The CDR3 has 15 amino acids. CDR3: CASEGGRLSSYEQYF. The CDR3, as DNA: TGTGCCAGCGAAGGGGGACGGCTGAGCTCCTACGAGCAGTACTTC.

J is TRBJ1-1 and V is TRBV5-4; D unresolved. The length of the CDR3 is 15 residues. Germline CDR1 SGHNT, CDR2 YYREEE (reference sequence). V dropped 0 bases and J dropped 0 bases, with 9 bases sitting between them. CDR3 loop: CASSLASRMNTEAFF. Here the CDR3 DNA reads TGTGCCAGCAGCTTGGCCTCCAGGATGAACACTGAAGCTTTCTTT.

V is TRBV5-1 and J is TRBJ2-6; D might be TRBD1 (7 bases). V lost 0 bases to trimming and J lost 0 bases, with 13 bases between them. The germline gives CDR1 SGHRS, CDR2 YFSETQ. This CDR3 is built from 18 residues. CDR3 loop: CASSLAPGGNSGANVLTF. As DNA, the CDR3 is TGCGCCAGCAGCTTGGCCCCAGGGGGGAACTCTGGGGCCAACGTCCTGACTTTC.

This clone was observed a single time. The V call is TRBV11-2, the J call TRBJ2-7, with a possible D match to TRBD2 (6 bases). Germline assignment: CDR1 SGHAT and CDR2 FQNNGV. CDR3 size: 13 residues. V dropped 5 bases and J dropped 5 bases, with 13 bases sitting between them. The CDR3 reads CASSGGRLNEQYF. The CDR3 DNA reads TGTGCCAGCAGCGGGGGGAGACTCAACGAGCAGTACTTC.

This rearrangement joins TRBV15 to TRBJ2-5, with D maybe TRBD1 (6 bases). Germline-derived CDR1 and CDR2 are LNHNV and YYDKDF (reference sequence). V lost 6 bases and J lost 1, with 18 bases in between. This CDR3 is built from 16 residues. The CDR3 sequence: CATRVQGHTIQETQYF. The CDR3 DNA is TGTGCCACCAGGGTCCAGGGACATACCATCCAAGAGACCCAGTACTTC.

This clone was detected a few times. The chain is built from TRBV4-1 and TRBJ2-1; possibly TRBD2 for D (5 bases). The germline V gene has CDR1 MGHRA and CDR2 YSYEKL. The CDR3 is 13 residues long. Trimming removed 0 bases from V and 14 bases from J, with 14 bases in between. The CDR3 protein is CASSQDTGSPEFF. The CDR3 nucleotides are TGCGCCAGCAGCCAAGATACGGGGTCCCCGGAGTTCTTC.

The chain links TRBV19 to TRBJ1-2; 8 nucleotides agree with TRBD1. J was trimmed by 6 bases and V by 5 bases; bases with no gene match: 5. Germline V gene data show CDR1 as LNHDA and CDR2 as SQIVND (reference sequence). CDR3 length: 13 residues. The CDR3 protein is CASSGTGGNGYTF. The CDR3 DNA reads TGTGCCAGTAGTGGAACAGGGGGAAATGGCTACACCTTC.

In the case of this clone: Additional DNA sequences in this sample encode the identical CDR3. The chain uses TRBV6-1 and TRBJ2-7; 8 bases are shared with TRBD1. Germline CDR1 is MNHNS and CDR2 is SASEGT. The CDR3 has 18 residues. V shed 4 bases and J 0 bases; nucleotides not matched to a gene: 14. This CDR3 reads CASSGDPGQGSSSYEQYF. The CDR3 nucleotides are TGTGCCAGCAGTGGGGATCCAGGACAGGGCTCTAGCTCCTACGAGCAGTACTTC.

This chain uses TRBV7-2 with TRBJ1-5; D is unresolved. V shed 5 bases and J shed 3 bases, with 5 bases lying between them. Germline V gene data show CDR1 as SGHTA and CDR2 as FQGNSA. The CDR3 loop spans 12 amino acids. CDR3 in amino acids: CASSPYNQPQHF. The CDR3 bases are TGTGCCAGCAGCCCCTACAATCAGCCCCAGCATTTT.

As for this clone: The same CDR3 also results from other DNA sequences found in this sample. This rearrangement joins TRBV5-1 to TRBJ2-5, with 7 bases aligning to TRBD1. Trimming at V came to 0 bases and at J to 4 bases, leaving 0 bases not matched to a gene. Germline lookup yields CDR1 SGHRS and CDR2 YFSETQ. This CDR3 is 13 amino acids long. The CDR3 protein is CASSLGQGETQYF. CDR3 nucleotides: TGCGCCAGCAGCTTGGGACAGGGAGAGACCCAGTACTTC.